This T cell receptor beta chain was observed in a study of shared clonotypes between healthy human individuals. The repertoire was sequenced with immunoSEQ multiplex PCR; TCRdb's copy has only in-frame clones and lacks some. The table has about 1.5 million clones, more than 95% seen once. Germline V gene sequence: CDR1 SGHTA, CDR2 FQGNSA. This CDR3 spans 14 amino acids. The ends lost 5 bases at V and 4 bases at J; junction bases unmatched: 7. The chain is built from TRBV7-2 and TRBJ2-7; 8 nucleotides line up with TRBD1. The receptor's source is a man between 25 and 39 years old in good health. Sequenced: naive CD4+ T cells sorted from blood. Indicated subset: CD45RA+ positively selected. CDR3 bases: TGTGCCAGCAGCACAGGACAGGGCGGGTACGAGCAGTACTTC. Protein: CASSTGQGGYEQYF. The variable domain in full, completed from reference TRBV7-2 and TRBJ2-7, reads GAGVSQSPSNKVTEKGKDVELRCDPISGHTALYWYRQSLGQGLEFLIYFQGNSAPDKSGLPSDRFSAERTGGSVSTLTIQRTQQEDSAVYLCASSTGQGGYEQYFGPGTRLTVT.